The T cell receptor (beta chain) under discussion was sequenced for a study of blood T cell repertoires in COVID-19. TCRdb's table, derived via immunoSEQ multiplex PCR, lists solely in-frame clones and lacks some. The repertoire consists of about 380,000 clones, with about 90% occurring once and the leading ten covering 2.5% to 3%. The CDR3 contains 15 residues. Germline CDR1 and CDR2: SSHAT and FNYEAQ (reference sequence). Comment on this clone: The junction does not match germline at one end; this may be a read error.

This receptor was obtained from a woman in her twenties or thirties who had recovered from COVID-19. The rearrangement links TRBV7-7 to TRBJ2-1; 10 bases agree with TRBD2. Sequenced input: PBMCs or T cells enriched from blood (not recorded which). DNA of the CDR3: TGTGCTAGCAGCTTGAGTAGCGGGGGGATTTATGAGCAGTTCTTC. Encoded protein: CASSLSSGGIYEQFF. Full variable domain (rest looked up from reference TRBV7-7 and TRBJ2-1): GAGVSQSPRYKVTKRGQDVTLRCDPISSHATLYWYQQALGQGPEFLTYFNYEAQPDKSGLPSDRFSAERPEGSISTLTIQRTEQRDSAMYRCASSLSSGGIYEQFFGPGTRLTVL.